The 5 T cell receptor beta chains below all came from one sample that was sequenced in a study of T-cell memory formation after mild COVID-19. TCRdb reanalysed the 5' RACE reads using MiXCR and keeps one entry per CDR3 protein. The repertoire consists of 200,000 to 250,000 distinct CDR3 sequences, with 7.5% to 10% occurring once and the leading ten covering roughly a fifth. The sequenced sample was PBMCs or a T cell subset sorted from them (not recorded which). The origin of the receptors is a man aged 18-30 years who had mild COVID-19 (a few samples of this study predate the infection). Cell type and time point are not known.

The V and J genes are TRBV12-3 or TRBV12-4 and TRBJ2-1; 12 positions agree with TRBD2. J gave up 9 bases and V 8 bases, and 11 bases lay outside the gene matches. This CDR3 region has 15 residues. The DNA of the CDR3 is TGTGCCAGCGAAAAGGGACTAGCGGGTTTCGGTGAGCAGTTCTTC. Translated, it gives CASEKGLAGFGEQFF.

The chain couples TRBV7-6 to TRBJ2-1, with 7 bases identical to TRBD1. V gave up 5 bases and J gave up 4 bases; unmatched junction bases: 11. This CDR3 region has 16 residues. The germline CDR1 and CDR2 sequences are SGHVS and FNYEAQ. CDR3 in amino acids: CASSRVGGTAYNEQFF. The CDR3 bases are TGTGCCAGCAGCCGGGTAGGGGGCACCGCTTACAATGAGCAGTTCTTC.

CDR3 region: CASSASGVGYEQYV. The CDR3 nucleotides read TGTGCCAGCAGTGCATCGGGGGTTGGCTACGAGCAGTACGTC. The chain has TRBV28 and TRBJ2-7; a weak D match, TRBD2 (6 bases). The germline CDR1 and CDR2 sequences are MDHEN and SYDVKM. This CDR3 is built from 14 residues. Trimming took off 5 bases at V and 3 bases at J, with 14 bases between the two ends.

This clonotype was detected only a few times. The rearrangement joins TRBV7-2 to TRBJ2-2, with TRBD1 matching 8 bases. Looked up from germline, CDR1 is SGHTA and CDR2 is FQGNSA. The CDR3 length is 15 residues. V shed 5 bases and J 5 bases; nucleotides not matched to a gene: 7. The CDR3 sequence: CASSLGQGTTGELFF. The CDR3 DNA follows: TGTGCCAGCAGCCTAGGACAGGGTACTACCGGGGAGCTGTTTTTT. Variable domain in full (rest from reference TRBV7-2 and TRBJ2-2): GAGVSQSPSNKVTEKGKDVELRCDPISGHTALYWYRQSLGQGLEFLIYFQGNSAPDKSGLPSDRFSAERTGGSVSTLTIQRTQQEDSAVYLCASSLGQGTTGELFFGEGSRLTVL.

The rearrangement links TRBV5-1 to TRBJ2-7; perhaps TRBD2 as D (5 bases). Germline assignment: CDR1 SGHRS and CDR2 YFSETQ. The CDR3 spans 14 residues. V dropped 3 bases and J dropped 6 bases, with 16 bases sitting between them. CDR3 bases: TGCGCCAGCAGCTCCCTCTCGGGATCAGGCGAGCAGTACGTC. It specifies CASSSLSGSGEQYV.